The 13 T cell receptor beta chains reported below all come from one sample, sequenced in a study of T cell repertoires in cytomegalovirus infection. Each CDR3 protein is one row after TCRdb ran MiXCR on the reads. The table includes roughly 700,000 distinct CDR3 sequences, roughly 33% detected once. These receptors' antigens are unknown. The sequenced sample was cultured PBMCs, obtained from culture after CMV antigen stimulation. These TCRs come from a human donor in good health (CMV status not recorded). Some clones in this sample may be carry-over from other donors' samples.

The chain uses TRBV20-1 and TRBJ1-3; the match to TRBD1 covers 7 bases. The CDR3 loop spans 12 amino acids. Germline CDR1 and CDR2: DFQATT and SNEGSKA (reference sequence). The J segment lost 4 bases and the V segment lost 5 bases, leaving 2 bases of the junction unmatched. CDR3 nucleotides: TGCAGTGCTTTGGGACAGGGAAACACCATATATTTT. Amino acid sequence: CSALGQGNTIYF.

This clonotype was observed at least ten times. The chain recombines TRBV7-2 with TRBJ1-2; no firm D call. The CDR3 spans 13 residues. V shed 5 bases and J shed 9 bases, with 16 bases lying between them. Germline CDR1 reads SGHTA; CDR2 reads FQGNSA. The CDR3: CASSPEEVSSYTF. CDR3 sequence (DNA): TGTGCCAGCAGCCCAGAGGAGGTCAGCAGCTACACCTTC.

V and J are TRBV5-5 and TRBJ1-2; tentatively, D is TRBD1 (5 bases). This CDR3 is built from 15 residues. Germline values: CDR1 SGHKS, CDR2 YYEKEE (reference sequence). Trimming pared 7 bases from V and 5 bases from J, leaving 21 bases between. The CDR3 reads CASRTDSPRPYGYTF. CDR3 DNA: TGTGCCAGCCGTACCGACAGTCCGCGACCTTATGGCTACACCTTC.

As DNA, the CDR3 is TGTGCCAGCACCACCCAGGCTGGAGATACGCAGTATTTT. Its protein is CASTTQAGDTQYF. This chain uses TRBV7-7 with TRBJ2-3; D uncertain. Trimming stripped 7 bases from V and 5 bases from J, with 13 bases between. In germline, CDR1 is SSHAT, CDR2 FNYEAQ (reference sequence). This CDR3 is 13 amino acids long.

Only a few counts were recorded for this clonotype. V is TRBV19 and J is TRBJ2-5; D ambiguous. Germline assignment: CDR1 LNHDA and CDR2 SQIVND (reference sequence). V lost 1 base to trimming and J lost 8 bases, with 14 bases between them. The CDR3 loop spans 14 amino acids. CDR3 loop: CASSIVSTSVTQYF. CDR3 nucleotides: TGTGCCAGTAGTATAGTCTCCACAAGCGTCACCCAGTACTTC. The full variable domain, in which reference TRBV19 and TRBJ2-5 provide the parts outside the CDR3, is DGGITQSPKYLFRKEGQNVTLSCEQNLNHDAMYWYRQDPGQGLRLIYYSQIVNDFQKGDIAEGYSVSREKKESFPLTVTSAQKNPTAFYLCASSIVSTSVTQYFGPGTRLLVL.

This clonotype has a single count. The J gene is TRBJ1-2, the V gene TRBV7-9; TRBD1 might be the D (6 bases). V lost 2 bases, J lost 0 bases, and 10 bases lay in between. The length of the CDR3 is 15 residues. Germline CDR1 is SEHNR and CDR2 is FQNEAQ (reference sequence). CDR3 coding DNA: TGTGCCAGCAGCTTATGGACAGCGGCTAACTATGGCTACACCTTC. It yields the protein CASSLWTAANYGYTF.

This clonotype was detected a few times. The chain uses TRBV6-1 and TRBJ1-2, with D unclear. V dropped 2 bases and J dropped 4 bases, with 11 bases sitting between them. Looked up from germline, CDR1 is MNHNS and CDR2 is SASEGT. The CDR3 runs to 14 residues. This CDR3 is CASSESPESYGYTF. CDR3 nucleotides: TGTGCCAGCAGTGAATCACCAGAGAGCTATGGCTACACCTTC.

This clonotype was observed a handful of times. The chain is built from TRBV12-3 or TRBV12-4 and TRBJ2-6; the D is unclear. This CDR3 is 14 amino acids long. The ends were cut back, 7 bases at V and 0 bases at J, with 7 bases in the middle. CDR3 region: CASNLDSGANVLTF. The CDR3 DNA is TGTGCCAGCAACCTGGACTCTGGGGCCAACGTCCTGACTTTC.

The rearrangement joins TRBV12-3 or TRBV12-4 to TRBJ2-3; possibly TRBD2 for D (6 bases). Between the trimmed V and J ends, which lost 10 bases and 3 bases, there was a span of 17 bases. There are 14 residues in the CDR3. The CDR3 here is CATAGRRGTDTQYF. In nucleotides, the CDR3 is TGTGCCACGGCCGGGAGAAGGGGTACAGATACGCAGTATTTT.

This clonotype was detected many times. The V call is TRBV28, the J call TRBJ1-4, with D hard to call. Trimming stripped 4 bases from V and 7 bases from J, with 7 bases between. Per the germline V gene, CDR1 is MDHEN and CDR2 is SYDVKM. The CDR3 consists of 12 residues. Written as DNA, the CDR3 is TGTGCCAGCAGTTCCCGCGGTGAAAAACTGTTTTTT. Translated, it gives CASSSRGEKLFF.

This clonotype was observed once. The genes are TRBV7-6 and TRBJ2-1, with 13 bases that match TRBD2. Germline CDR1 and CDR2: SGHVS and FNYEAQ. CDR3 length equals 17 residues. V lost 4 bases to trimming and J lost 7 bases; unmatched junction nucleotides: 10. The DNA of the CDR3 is TGTGCCAGCAGCTGGGACACTAGCGGGAGGGCCTTTAATGAGCAGTTCTTC. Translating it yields CASSWDTSGRAFNEQFF.

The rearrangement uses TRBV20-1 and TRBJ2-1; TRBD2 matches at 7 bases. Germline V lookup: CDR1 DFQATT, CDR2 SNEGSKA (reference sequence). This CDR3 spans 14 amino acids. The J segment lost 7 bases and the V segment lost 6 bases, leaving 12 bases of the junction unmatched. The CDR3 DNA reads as TGCAGTGCCCCGACTAGCTATGGGACTAATGAGCAGTTCTTC. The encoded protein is CSAPTSYGTNEQFF.

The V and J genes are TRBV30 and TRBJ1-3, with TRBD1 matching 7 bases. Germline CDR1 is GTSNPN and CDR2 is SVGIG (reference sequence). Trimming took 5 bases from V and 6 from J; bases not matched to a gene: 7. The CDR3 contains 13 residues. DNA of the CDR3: TGTGCCTGGGACCGGACAGGAGAAAACACCATATATTTT. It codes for CAWDRTGENTIYF.